These 2 T cell receptor beta chains originate from one sample sequenced in a study of a mutant IDH1 vaccine in newly diagnosed glioma. Time point: baseline, week 1 (first vaccination visit). The treatment is: pre-vaccination baseline after standard-of-care therapy. Libraries were prepared by immunoSEQ multiplex PCR; TCRdb keeps only in-frame clonotypes and omits some of them. The sample carries roughly 86,000 clones, about four fifths recorded once. The specimen comprised PBMCs, sampled from a glioma patient treated with radiotherapy, temozolomide or both. Receptors originate from a man aged 35-49 years with glioma.

This chain links TRBV21-1 with TRBJ1-2. TRBV21-1 is labeled a pseudogene. This CDR3 is built from 14 residues. The CDR3 loop reads CASSTPRDRDGYTF. In DNA form, the CDR3 reads TGTGCCAGCAGCACTCCCCGGGATCGGGATGGCTACACCTTC.

J is TRBJ1-4 and V is TRBV28; D is unclear. The CDR3 totals 15 residues. In germline, CDR1 is MDHEN, CDR2 SYDVKM. With 6 bases removed from V and 3 bases from J, the gap between germline ends came to 14 bases. The CDR3 loop is CASSPEGWSNEKLFF. DNA of the CDR3: TGTGCCAGCAGCCCCGAAGGGTGGTCTAATGAAAAACTGTTTTTT.